This T cell receptor (beta chain) stems from a study of cytomegalovirus exposure and HLA in healthy donors. Study results and caveats: Among the CMV-associated chains, three were confirmed in vitro as specific for CMV antigens. Reported performance of the classifier showed diagnosis of cytomegalovirus status with high specificity and sensitivity. Some TCR beta chains (about 180 of them) were listed as cytomegalovirus-associated.

Measured with immunoSEQ multiplex PCR; TCRdb has only the in-frame clones, and not every one. Of around 400,000 clones in the sample, roughly 88% were seen once. Donors were drawn from the approximately 120-subject validation cohort, separate from the approximately 700-subject first cohort. This clone was detected only once. What it binds is not known. CDR3 size: 15 residues. V dropped 0 bases and J dropped 4 bases, with 10 bases sitting between them. Germline-derived CDR1 and CDR2 are LNHNV and YYDKDF (reference sequence). V gene TRBV15 combines with J gene TRBJ2-1, with D unclear. The specimen was PBMCs. This sequence originates from a woman between 18 and 30 years old in good health and CMV-seronegative. The CDR3 reads CATSRDLNLYNEQFF. The CDR3 DNA reads TGTGCCACCAGCAGAGATCTGAACCTATACAATGAGCAGTTCTTC.